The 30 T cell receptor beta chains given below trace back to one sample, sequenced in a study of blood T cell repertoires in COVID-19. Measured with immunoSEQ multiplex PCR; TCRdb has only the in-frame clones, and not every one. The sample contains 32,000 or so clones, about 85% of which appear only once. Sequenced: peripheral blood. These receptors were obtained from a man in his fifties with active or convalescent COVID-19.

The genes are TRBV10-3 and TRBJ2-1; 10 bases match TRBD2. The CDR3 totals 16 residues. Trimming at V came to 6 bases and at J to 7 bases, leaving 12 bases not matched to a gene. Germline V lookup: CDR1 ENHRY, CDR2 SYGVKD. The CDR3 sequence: CAIRRVGSSGSNEQFF. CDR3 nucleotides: TGTGCCATCAGACGAGTGGGGTCTAGCGGGAGTAATGAGCAGTTCTTC.

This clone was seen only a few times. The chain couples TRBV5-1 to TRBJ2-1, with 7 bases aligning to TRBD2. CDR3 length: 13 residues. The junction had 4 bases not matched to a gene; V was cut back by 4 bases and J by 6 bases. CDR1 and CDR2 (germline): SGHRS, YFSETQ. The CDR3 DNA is TGCGCCAGCAGCCGGGAGGCCGGCAATGAGCAGTTCTTC. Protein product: CASSREAGNEQFF.

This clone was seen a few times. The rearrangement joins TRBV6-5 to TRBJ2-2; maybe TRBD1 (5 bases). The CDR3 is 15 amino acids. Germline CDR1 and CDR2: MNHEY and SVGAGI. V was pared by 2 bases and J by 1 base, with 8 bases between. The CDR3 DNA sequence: TGTGCCAGCAGTTACGCAGGGCAGAACACCGGGGAGCTGTTTTTT. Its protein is CASSYAGQNTGELFF.

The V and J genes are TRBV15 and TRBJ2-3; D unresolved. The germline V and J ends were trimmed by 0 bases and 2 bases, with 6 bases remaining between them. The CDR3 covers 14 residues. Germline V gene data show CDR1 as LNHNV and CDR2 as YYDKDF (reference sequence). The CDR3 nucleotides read TGTGCCACCAGCAGAGATCGGGTCACAGATACGCAGTATTTT. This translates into CATSRDRVTDTQYF. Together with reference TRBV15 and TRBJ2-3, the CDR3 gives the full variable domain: DAMVIQNPRYQVTQFGKPVTLSCSQTLNHNVMYWYQQKSSQAPKLLFHYYDKDFNNEADTPDNFQSRRPNTSFCFLDIRSPGLGDTAMYLCATSRDRVTDTQYFGPGTRLTVL.

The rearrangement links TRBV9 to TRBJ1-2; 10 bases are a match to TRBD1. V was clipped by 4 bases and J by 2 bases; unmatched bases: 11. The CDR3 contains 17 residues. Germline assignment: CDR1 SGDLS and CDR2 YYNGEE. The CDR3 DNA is TGTGCCAGCAGCCCGCGCCCCGGGACAGGGGTAAACTATGGCTACACCTTC. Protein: CASSPRPGTGVNYGYTF.

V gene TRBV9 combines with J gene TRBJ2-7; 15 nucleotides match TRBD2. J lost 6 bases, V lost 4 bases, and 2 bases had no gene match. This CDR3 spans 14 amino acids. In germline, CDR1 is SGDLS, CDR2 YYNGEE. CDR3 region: CASSLGLAGGEQYF. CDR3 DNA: TGTGCCAGCAGCCTGGGACTAGCGGGAGGCGAGCAGTACTTC.

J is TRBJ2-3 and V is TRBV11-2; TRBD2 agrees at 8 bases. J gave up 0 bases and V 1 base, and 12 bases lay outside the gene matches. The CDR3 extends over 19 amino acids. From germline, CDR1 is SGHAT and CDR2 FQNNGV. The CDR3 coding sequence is TGTGCCAGCAGCTTAGGTCCGGGAGGGCCCCCAACTAGCACAGATACGCAGTATTTT. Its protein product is CASSLGPGGPPTSTDTQYF.

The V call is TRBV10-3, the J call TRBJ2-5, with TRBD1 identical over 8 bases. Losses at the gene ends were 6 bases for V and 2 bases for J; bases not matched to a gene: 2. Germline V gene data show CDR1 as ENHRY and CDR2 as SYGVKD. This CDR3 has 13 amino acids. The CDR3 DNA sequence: TGTGCCATCAGGCACAGGGGGCAAGAGACCCAGTACTTC. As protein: CAIRHRGQETQYF.

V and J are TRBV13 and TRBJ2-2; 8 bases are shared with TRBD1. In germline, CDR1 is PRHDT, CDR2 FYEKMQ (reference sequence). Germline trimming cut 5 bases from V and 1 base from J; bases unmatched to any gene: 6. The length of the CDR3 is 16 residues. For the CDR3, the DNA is TGTGCCAGCAGCCTTCCAGGGGGCCAGAACACCGGGGAGCTGTTTTTT. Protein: CASSLPGGQNTGELFF.

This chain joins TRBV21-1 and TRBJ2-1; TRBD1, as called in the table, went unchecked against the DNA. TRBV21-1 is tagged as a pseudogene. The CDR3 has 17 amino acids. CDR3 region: CASSTPTGGGSYNEQFF. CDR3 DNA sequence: TGTGCCAGCAGCACCCCGACAGGGGGTGGCTCCTACAATGAGCAGTTCTTC.

The CDR3 here is CASKGQDSYEQYF. Written as DNA, the CDR3 is TGCGCCAGCAAGGGACAGGACTCCTACGAGCAGTACTTC. This chain connects TRBV5-1 to TRBJ2-7; 8 bases line up with TRBD1. The CDR3 contains 13 residues. V shed 6 bases, J shed 0 bases, and the junction held 2 bases outside the gene matches. Per germline, CDR1 SGHRS and CDR2 YFSETQ.

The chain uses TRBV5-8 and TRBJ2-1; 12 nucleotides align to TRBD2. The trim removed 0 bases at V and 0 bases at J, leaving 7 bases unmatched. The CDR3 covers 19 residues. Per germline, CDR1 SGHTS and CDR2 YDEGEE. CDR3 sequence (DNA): TGTGCCAGCAGCTTGGGGGGACTAGCGGGTTCGAGCTCCTACAATGAGCAGTTCTTC. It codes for CASSLGGLAGSSSYNEQFF.

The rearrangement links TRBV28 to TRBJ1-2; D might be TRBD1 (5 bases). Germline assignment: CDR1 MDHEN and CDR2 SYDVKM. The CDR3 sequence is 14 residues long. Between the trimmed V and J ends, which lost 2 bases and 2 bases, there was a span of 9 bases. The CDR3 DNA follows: TGTGCCAGCAGTTTAGTAGGACAAAACTATGGCTACACCTTC. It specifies CASSLVGQNYGYTF.

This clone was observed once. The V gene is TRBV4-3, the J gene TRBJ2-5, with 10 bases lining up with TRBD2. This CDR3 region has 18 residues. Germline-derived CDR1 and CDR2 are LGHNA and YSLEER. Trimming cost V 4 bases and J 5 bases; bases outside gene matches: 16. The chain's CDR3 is CASSPGVAGGQMGETQYF. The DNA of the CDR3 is TGCGCCAGCAGCCCGGGGGTAGCGGGAGGCCAAATGGGGGAGACCCAGTACTTC.

The CDR3 DNA is TGTGCCAGCTCCCTAAGCAATGAGCAGTTCTTC. This sequence encodes CASSLSNEQFF. This chain connects TRBV18 to TRBJ2-1; D unclear. CDR1 KGHSH and CDR2 LQKENI come from the germline V gene. The V gene lost 6 bases and the J gene lost 6 bases, with 6 bases spanning the gap. This CDR3 has 11 amino acids.

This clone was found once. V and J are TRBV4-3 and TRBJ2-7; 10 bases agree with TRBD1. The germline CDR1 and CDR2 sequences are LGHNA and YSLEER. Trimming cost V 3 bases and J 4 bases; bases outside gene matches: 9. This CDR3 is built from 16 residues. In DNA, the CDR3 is TGCGCCAGCAGCCAGACATTTTCGGGACAGGGGTACGAGCAGTACTTC. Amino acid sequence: CASSQTFSGQGYEQYF.

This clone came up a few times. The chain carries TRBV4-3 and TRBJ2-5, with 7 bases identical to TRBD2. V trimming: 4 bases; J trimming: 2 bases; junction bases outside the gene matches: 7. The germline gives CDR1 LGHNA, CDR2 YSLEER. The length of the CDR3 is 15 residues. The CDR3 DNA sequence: TGCGCCAGCAGCCCCCGCGGGGAGGGACAAGAGACCCAGTACTTC. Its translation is CASSPRGEGQETQYF.

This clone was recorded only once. Here the CDR3 DNA reads TGTGCCAGCAGTCGACTAGCGGGAGCCTCCTACGAGCAGTACTTC. Encoded protein: CASSRLAGASYEQYF. The chain carries TRBV6-5 and TRBJ2-7, with 12 nucleotides matching TRBD2. The germline gives CDR1 MNHEY, CDR2 SVGAGI. This CDR3 is 15 amino acids long. V shed 5 bases and J 0 bases; nucleotides not matched to a gene: 2.

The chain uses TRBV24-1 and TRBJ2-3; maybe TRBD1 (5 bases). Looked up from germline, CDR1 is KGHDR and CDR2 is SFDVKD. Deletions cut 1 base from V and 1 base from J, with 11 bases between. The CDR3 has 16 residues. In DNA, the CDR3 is TGTGCCACCAGTGATTTTCTGGGGCCAGGCACAGATACGCAGTATTTT. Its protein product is CATSDFLGPGTDTQYF.

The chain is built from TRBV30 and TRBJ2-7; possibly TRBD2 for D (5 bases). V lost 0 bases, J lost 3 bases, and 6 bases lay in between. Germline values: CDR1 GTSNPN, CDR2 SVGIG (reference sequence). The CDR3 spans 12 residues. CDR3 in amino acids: CAWSVRGYEQYF. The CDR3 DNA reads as TGTGCCTGGAGTGTTCGGGGCTACGAGCAGTACTTC.

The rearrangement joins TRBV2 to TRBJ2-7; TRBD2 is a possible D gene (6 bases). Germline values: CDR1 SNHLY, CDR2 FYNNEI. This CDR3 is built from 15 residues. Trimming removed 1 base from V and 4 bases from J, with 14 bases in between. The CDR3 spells CASSEEGWGRYEQYF. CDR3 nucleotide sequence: TGTGCCAGCAGTGAAGAAGGTTGGGGGAGGTACGAGCAGTACTTC.

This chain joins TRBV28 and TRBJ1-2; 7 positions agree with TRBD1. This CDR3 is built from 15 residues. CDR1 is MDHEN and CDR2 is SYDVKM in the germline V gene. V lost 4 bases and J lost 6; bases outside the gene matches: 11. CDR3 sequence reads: CASSSWDRLRDGYTF. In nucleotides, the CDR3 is TGTGCCAGCAGTTCCTGGGACAGACTCCGTGATGGCTACACCTTC.

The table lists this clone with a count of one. The DNA for the CDR3 is TGTGCCAGCAGTCAAGGACAGGGGGACTACACAGATACGCAGTATTTT. The encoded protein is CASSQGQGDYTDTQYF. The V call is TRBV6-2 or TRBV6-3, the J call TRBJ2-3; 10 bases agree with TRBD1. V shed 5 bases and J 2 bases; nucleotides not matched to a gene: 7. From germline, CDR1 is MNHEY and CDR2 SVGEGT. The CDR3 extends over 16 amino acids.

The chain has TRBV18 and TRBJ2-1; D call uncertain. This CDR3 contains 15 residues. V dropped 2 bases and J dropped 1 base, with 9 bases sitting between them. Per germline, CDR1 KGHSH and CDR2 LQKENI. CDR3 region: CASSPMSLSYNEQFF. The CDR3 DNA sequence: TGTGCCAGCTCACCAATGTCTTTATCCTACAATGAGCAGTTCTTC.

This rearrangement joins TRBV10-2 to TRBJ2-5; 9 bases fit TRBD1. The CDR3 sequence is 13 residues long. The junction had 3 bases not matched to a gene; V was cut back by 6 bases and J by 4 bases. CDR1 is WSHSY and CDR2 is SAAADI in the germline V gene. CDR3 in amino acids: CASRGQGTETQYF. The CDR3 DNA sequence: TGCGCCAGCAGGGGACAGGGAACAGAGACCCAGTACTTC.

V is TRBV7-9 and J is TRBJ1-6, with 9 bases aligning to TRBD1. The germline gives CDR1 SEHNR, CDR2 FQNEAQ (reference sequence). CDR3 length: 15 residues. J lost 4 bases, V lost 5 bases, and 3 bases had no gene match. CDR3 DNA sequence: TGTGCCAGCAGCCTGACAGGGGGATATAATTCACCCCTCCACTTT. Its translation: CASSLTGGYNSPLHF.

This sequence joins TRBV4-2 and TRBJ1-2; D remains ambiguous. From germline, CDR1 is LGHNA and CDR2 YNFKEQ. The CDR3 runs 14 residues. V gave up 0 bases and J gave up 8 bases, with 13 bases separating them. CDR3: CASSQERGIEGYTF. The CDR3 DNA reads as TGTGCCAGCAGCCAAGAACGGGGTATAGAGGGCTACACCTTC.

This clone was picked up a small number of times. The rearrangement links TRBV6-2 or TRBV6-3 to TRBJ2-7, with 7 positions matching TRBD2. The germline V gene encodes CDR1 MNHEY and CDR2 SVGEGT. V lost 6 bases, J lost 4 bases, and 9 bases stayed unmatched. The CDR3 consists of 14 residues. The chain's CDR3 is CASSRGGGEYEQYF. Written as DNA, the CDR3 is TGTGCCAGCAGCCGCGGGGGAGGAGAGTACGAGCAGTACTTC.

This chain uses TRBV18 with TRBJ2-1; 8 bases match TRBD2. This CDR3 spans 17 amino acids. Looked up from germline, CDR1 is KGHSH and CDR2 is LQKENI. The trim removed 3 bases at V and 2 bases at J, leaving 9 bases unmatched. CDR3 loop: CASSPSFAGGAYNEQFF. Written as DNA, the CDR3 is TGTGCCAGCTCACCCTCTTTCGCGGGAGGAGCCTACAATGAGCAGTTCTTC. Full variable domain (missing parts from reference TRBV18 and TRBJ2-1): NAGVMQNPRHLVRRRGQEARLRCSPMKGHSHVYWYRQLPEEGLKFMVYLQKENIIDESGMPKERFSAEFPKEGPSILRIQQVVRGDSAAYFCASSPSFAGGAYNEQFFGPGTRLTVL.

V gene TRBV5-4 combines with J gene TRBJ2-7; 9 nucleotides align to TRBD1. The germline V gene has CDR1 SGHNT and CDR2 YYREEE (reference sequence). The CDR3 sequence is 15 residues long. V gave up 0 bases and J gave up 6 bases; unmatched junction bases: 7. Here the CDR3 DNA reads TGTGCCAGCAGCTTGGCCGGGACAGGGTCTCGCGAGCAGTACTTC. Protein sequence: CASSLAGTGSREQYF.